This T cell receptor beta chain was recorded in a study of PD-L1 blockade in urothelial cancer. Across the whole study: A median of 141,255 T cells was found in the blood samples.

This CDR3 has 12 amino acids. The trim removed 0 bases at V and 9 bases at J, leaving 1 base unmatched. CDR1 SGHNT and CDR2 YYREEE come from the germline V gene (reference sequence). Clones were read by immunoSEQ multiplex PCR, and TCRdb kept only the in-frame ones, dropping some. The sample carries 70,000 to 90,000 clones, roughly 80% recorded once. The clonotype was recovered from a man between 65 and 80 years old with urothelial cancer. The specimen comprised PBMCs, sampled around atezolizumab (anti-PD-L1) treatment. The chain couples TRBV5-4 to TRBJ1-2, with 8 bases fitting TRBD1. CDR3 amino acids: CASSLGDRSYTF. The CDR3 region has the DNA TGTGCCAGCAGCTTGGGGGACAGGAGCTACACCTTC.